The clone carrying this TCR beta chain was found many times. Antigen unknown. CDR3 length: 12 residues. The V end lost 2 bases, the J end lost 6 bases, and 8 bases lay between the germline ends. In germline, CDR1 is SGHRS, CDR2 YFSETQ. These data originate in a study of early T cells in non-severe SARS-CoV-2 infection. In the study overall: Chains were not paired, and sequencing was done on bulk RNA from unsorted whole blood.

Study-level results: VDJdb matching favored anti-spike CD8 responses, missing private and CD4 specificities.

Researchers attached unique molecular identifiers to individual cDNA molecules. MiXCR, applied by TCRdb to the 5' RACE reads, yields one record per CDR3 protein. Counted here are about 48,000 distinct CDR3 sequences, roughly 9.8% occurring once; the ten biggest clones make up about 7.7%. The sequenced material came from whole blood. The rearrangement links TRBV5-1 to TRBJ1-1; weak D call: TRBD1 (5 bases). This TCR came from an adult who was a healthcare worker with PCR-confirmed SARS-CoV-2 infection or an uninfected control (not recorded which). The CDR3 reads CASSLLGAEAFF. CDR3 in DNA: TGCGCCAGCAGCTTACTAGGGGCTGAAGCTTTCTTT.